The 27 T cell receptor beta chains in this list originate from one sample, sequenced in a study of shared clonotypes between healthy human individuals. Assay used: immunoSEQ multiplex PCR; TCRdb lists only in-frame clones, some missing. The table lists approximately 980,000 clones, approximately 80% of them singletons. Specimen: memory CD4+ T cells sorted from blood. The subset denotes: CD45RA-negative fraction. The receptors stem from a man between 18 and 35 years old in good health.

The chain joins TRBV28 to TRBJ2-1, with 7 bases matching TRBD1. Trimming removed 5 bases from V and 2 bases from J; junction bases left unmatched: 6. The CDR3 runs 15 residues. Germline V gene sequence: CDR1 MDHEN, CDR2 SYDVKM. The CDR3 is CASSRTGTAYNEQFF. The CDR3 region has the DNA TGTGCCAGCAGTCGCACCGGGACAGCCTACAATGAGCAGTTCTTC.

This clone was seen a single time. With a much larger clone just one base away, this may be a read error. Other DNA sequences in the sample encode the same CDR3. V gene TRBV2 combines with J gene TRBJ2-3; no firm D call. The CDR3 has 12 residues. The germline V gene has CDR1 SNHLY and CDR2 FYNNEI. The V gene lost 5 bases and the J gene lost 0 bases, with 3 bases spanning the gap. The CDR3 is CASSYSTDTQYF. The CDR3 DNA follows: TGTGCCAGCAGTTACAGCACAGATACGCAGTATTTT.

This sequence joins TRBV7-2 and TRBJ2-1, with D possibly matching TRBD2 (6 bases). Germline V lookup: CDR1 SGHTA, CDR2 FQGNSA. The CDR3 is made up of 13 amino acids. V was shortened by 3 bases and J by 3 bases, with 6 bases between the two germline ends. Written as DNA, the CDR3 is TGTGCCAGCAGCTTGACTAGCTACAATGAGCAGTTCTTC. Translated, it gives CASSLTSYNEQFF.

The V call is TRBV20-1, the J call TRBJ1-6; no reliable D call. The V gene lost 5 bases and the J gene lost 9 bases, with 8 bases spanning the gap. The germline gives CDR1 DFQATT, CDR2 SNEGSKA (reference sequence). CDR3 length equals 11 residues. CDR3 sequence (DNA): TGCAGTGCTGCGTCAGGTTCACCCCTCCACTTT. It codes for CSAASGSPLHF.

The chain couples TRBV7-2 to TRBJ1-2; TRBD1 matches 9 bases. CDR1 and CDR2 from the germline V gene are SGHTA and FQGNSA. J lost 5 bases, V lost 5 bases, and 6 bases had no gene match. There are 14 residues in the CDR3. CDR3 DNA: TGTGCCAGCAGCCACGACAGGGGGAAATATGGCTACACCTTC. This encodes CASSHDRGKYGYTF.

The chain has TRBV5-6 and TRBJ2-7; 9 bases match TRBD1. The CDR3 runs to 15 residues. After removal of 3 bases from V and 6 bases from J, the junction contained 10 bases not matched to a gene. The germline CDR1 and CDR2 sequences are SGHDT and YYEEEE. This CDR3 is CASSWGDRDLPEQYF. Here the CDR3 DNA reads TGTGCCAGCAGCTGGGGGGACAGGGACCTCCCCGAGCAGTACTTC.

The chain carries TRBV19 and TRBJ1-5, with TRBD1 matching 8 bases. Germline-derived CDR1 and CDR2 are LNHDA and SQIVND (reference sequence). This CDR3 is 15 amino acids long. J was trimmed by 7 bases and V by 3 bases; bases with no gene match: 8. CDR3 DNA: TGTGCCAGTAGTATTCCTCGACAGGGGAGGCAGCCCCAGCATTTT. Translation: CASSIPRQGRQPQHF.

V gene TRBV30 combines with J gene TRBJ2-3, with D perhaps assigned TRBD1 or TRBD2 (5 bases each). Per germline, CDR1 GTSNPN and CDR2 SVGIG (reference sequence). V was cut by 2 bases and J by 0 bases, with 9 bases left in between. This CDR3 comprises 14 residues. CDR3 nucleotides: TGTGCCTGGAGTAGGGGACGAAGCACAGATACGCAGTATTTT. It specifies CAWSRGRSTDTQYF.

DNA of the CDR3: TGCAGCGTTGAAGTAAGCCCCCGCGGAGATACGCAGTATTTT. This sequence encodes CSVEVSPRGDTQYF. V is TRBV29-1 and J is TRBJ2-3; no definite D call. Germline CDR1 is SQVTM and CDR2 is ANQGSEA. The CDR3 length is 14 residues. Trimming shortened V by 1 base and J by 5 bases, and 13 bases separated the two germline ends.

The chain joins TRBV4-3 to TRBJ1-4; D ambiguous. Germline CDR1 and CDR2: LGHNA and YSLEER. The CDR3 is 18 amino acids. V lost 0 bases and J 3 bases, leaving 17 bases between the germline ends. CDR3 residues: CASSQESGLSTANEKLFF. DNA for the CDR3: TGCGCCAGCAGCCAAGAATCCGGGCTGAGTACGGCTAATGAAAAACTGTTTTTT.

V gene TRBV19 combines with J gene TRBJ1-2; D is possibly TRBD1 (5 bases). The V end lost 3 bases, the J end lost 0 bases, and 14 bases lay between the germline ends. This CDR3 region has 16 residues. CDR1 and CDR2 (germline): LNHDA, SQIVND (reference sequence). CDR3: CASSIKDTRTNYGYTF. The DNA for the CDR3 is TGTGCCAGTAGTATTAAGGACACCCGAACTAACTATGGCTACACCTTC. Combining the CDR3 with reference TRBV19 and TRBJ1-2 gives the whole variable domain DGGITQSPKYLFRKEGQNVTLSCEQNLNHDAMYWYRQDPGQGLRLIYYSQIVNDFQKGDIAEGYSVSREKKESFPLTVTSAQKNPTAFYLCASSIKDTRTNYGYTFGSGTRLTVV.

CDR3 protein: CASSLGAGNEQFF. In nucleotides, the CDR3 is TGTGCCAGCAGCTTAGGAGCTGGTAATGAGCAGTTCTTC. V is TRBV7-9 and J is TRBJ2-1; D remains ambiguous. V dropped 1 base and J dropped 7 bases, with 8 bases sitting between them. The CDR3 has 13 residues. Per germline, CDR1 SEHNR and CDR2 FQNEAQ (reference sequence).

The V gene is TRBV5-1, the J gene TRBJ2-2; D is unresolved. V lost 1 base and J lost 0, with 7 bases in between. There are 15 residues in the CDR3. In germline, CDR1 is SGHRS, CDR2 YFSETQ. The CDR3: CASSLNTANTGELFF. The CDR3 DNA follows: TGCGCCAGCAGCTTGAATACCGCGAACACCGGGGAGCTGTTTTTT.

CDR3 sequence (DNA): TGCGCCAGCAGCTTGATCGGGGAGATTTATGAGACCCAGTACTTC. Its protein product is CASSLIGEIYETQYF. The rearrangement uses TRBV5-1 and TRBJ2-5; D is perhaps TRBD2 (5 bases). The CDR3 contains 15 residues. The germline V and J ends were trimmed by 1 base and 5 bases, with 15 bases remaining between them. The V gene's germline CDR1 is SGHRS and CDR2 YFSETQ.

The gene calls are TRBV11-2 and TRBJ1-4; no firm D call. This CDR3 has 13 amino acids. CDR1 and CDR2 from the germline V gene are SGHAT and FQNNGV. With 0 bases removed from V and 11 bases from J, the gap between germline ends came to 10 bases. The CDR3 bases are TGTGCCAGCAGCTTAGATCGGCAGGCCAAACTGTTTTTT. Translating it yields CASSLDRQAKLFF.

This clone occurred once. This chain joins TRBV5-1 and TRBJ2-5, with 9 bases fitting TRBD1. Matching the DNA end better, TRBJ2-7 makes the J call doubtful. This CDR3 is built from 13 residues. Germline V gene lookup returns CDR1 SGHRS and CDR2 YFSETQ. CDR3 coding DNA: TGCGCCAGCAGCCAGGACAGGGGAAACGAGCAGTACTTC. Translating it yields CASSQDRGNEQYF.

As concerns this clone: Other DNA sequences in this specimen translate into the identical CDR3. The chain couples TRBV7-2 to TRBJ2-7; D assignment may be TRBD1 or TRBD2 (5 bases each). The CDR3 sequence is 15 residues long. The V and J ends lost 1 base and 0 bases respectively, with 10 bases between them. From germline, CDR1 is SGHTA and CDR2 FQGNSA. The CDR3 DNA sequence: TGTGCCAGCAGCTTAGTGGGACGGAGCTCCTACGAGCAGTACTTC. Residues: CASSLVGRSSYEQYF.

The V and J genes are TRBV14 and TRBJ1-2; unclear D gene. This CDR3 spans 14 amino acids. Between the trimmed V and J ends, which lost 3 bases and 8 bases, there was a span of 16 bases. Germline assignment: CDR1 SGHDN and CDR2 FVKESK. The CDR3 loop is CASSQNRATGGYTF. The CDR3 region has the DNA TGTGCCAGCAGCCAGAACCGGGCCACTGGCGGCTACACCTTC.

The chain is built from TRBV6-1 and TRBJ2-5, with 10 nucleotides matching TRBD1. Germline CDR1 reads MNHNS; CDR2 reads SASEGT. V lost 10 bases, J lost 5 bases, and 10 bases stayed unmatched. CDR3 length: 14 amino acids. The CDR3 region has the DNA TGTGCCACTACAGCCGGGACAGGGGAGGAGACCCAGTACTTC. Its translation is CATTAGTGEETQYF.

This clone was seen just once. The V gene is TRBV5-1, the J gene TRBJ2-3; D possibly matches TRBD1 or TRBD2 (6 bases each). Germline V gives CDR1 SGHRS, CDR2 YFSETQ. The CDR3 sequence is 14 residues long. The V end lost 2 bases, the J end lost 5 bases, and 12 bases lay between the germline ends. The CDR3 region is CASSFRQEGDTQYF. The CDR3 coding sequence is TGCGCCAGCAGCTTCCGACAGGAGGGAGATACGCAGTATTTT.

This CDR3 reads CASSEGGSQPQHF. The CDR3 DNA is TGTGCCAGCAGTGAAGGGGGGAGTCAGCCCCAGCATTTT. The chain combines TRBV2 with TRBJ1-5; tentatively, D is TRBD1 (5 bases). The CDR3 consists of 13 residues. Germline CDR1 SNHLY, CDR2 FYNNEI. V dropped 1 base and J dropped 6 bases, with 7 bases sitting between them.

This clone was counted between two and nine times. The gene calls are TRBV5-1 and TRBJ2-5, with 10 bases aligning to TRBD2. Germline lookup yields CDR1 SGHRS and CDR2 YFSETQ. V lost 4 bases, J lost 5 bases, and 5 bases stayed unmatched. This CDR3 has 14 residues. CDR3 protein: CASSPLAGEETQYF. DNA of the CDR3: TGCGCCAGCAGCCCGCTAGCGGGGGAGGAGACCCAGTACTTC.

There are a few counts of this clone. This chain joins TRBV7-8 and TRBJ2-1; 9 bases agree with TRBD2. V lost 5 bases to trimming and J lost 6 bases; unmatched junction nucleotides: 11. CDR1 and CDR2 from the germline V gene are SGHVS and FQNEAQ. This CDR3 is 16 amino acids long. The CDR3 nucleotides read TGTGCCAGCAGCAAGCGCGCTAGCGGGACCATCAATGAGCAGTTCTTC. Amino acid sequence: CASSKRASGTINEQFF.

The CDR3 reads CASSMGGRETQYF. CDR3 DNA: TGTGCCAGTAGTATGGGCGGGAGAGAGACCCAGTACTTC. This chain links TRBV19 with TRBJ2-5, with 7 bases aligning to TRBD2. The V and J ends lost 3 bases and 4 bases, in that order; junction bases with no gene match: 2. The CDR3 has 13 residues. CDR1 and CDR2 (germline): LNHDA, SQIVND (reference sequence).

V and J are TRBV5-1 and TRBJ1-2, with no clear D. With 0 bases removed from V and 4 bases from J, the gap between germline ends came to 10 bases. This CDR3 has 14 amino acids. Germline-derived CDR1 and CDR2 are SGHRS and YFSETQ. Written as DNA, the CDR3 is TGCGCCAGCAGCTTGGATCCCGACACCTATGGCTACACCTTC. As protein: CASSLDPDTYGYTF. The variable domain in full, with the rest retrieved from reference TRBV5-1 and TRBJ1-2, is KAGVTQTPRYLIKTRGQQVTLSCSPISGHRSVSWYQQTPGQGLQFLFEYFSETQRNKGNFPGRFSGRQFSNSRSEMNVSTLELGDSALYLCASSLDPDTYGYTFGSGTRLTVV.

The rearrangement links TRBV30 to TRBJ2-3, with D uncertain. The germline gives CDR1 GTSNPN, CDR2 SVGIG (reference sequence). The CDR3 contains 13 residues. Trimming removed 7 bases from V and 0 bases from J, with 11 bases in between. CDR3 DNA: TGTGCCTCCCAAGTGGGGAGCACAGATACGCAGTATTTT. As protein: CASQVGSTDTQYF. The full variable domain, in which reference TRBV30 and TRBJ2-3 provide the parts outside the CDR3, is SQTIHQWPATLVQPVGSPLSLECTVEGTSNPNLYWYRQAAGRGLQLLFYSVGIGQISSEVPQNLSASRPQDRQFILSSKKLLLSDSGFYLCASQVGSTDTQYFGPGTRLTVL.

As concerns this clone: Different DNA sequences within this sample yield the same CDR3. The chain joins TRBV4-2 to TRBJ2-7; D gene uncertain. Germline lookup yields CDR1 LGHNA and CDR2 YNFKEQ. V lost 0 bases to trimming and J lost 3 bases, with 0 bases between them. The CDR3 loop spans 11 amino acids. CDR3 residues: CASSQDYEQYF. In nucleotides, the CDR3 is TGTGCCAGCAGCCAAGACTACGAGCAGTACTTC.